Listed here is a single T cell receptor (beta chain). One end of the junction does not line up with germline, which may come from a read error. The repertoire was sequenced with immunoSEQ multiplex PCR; TCRdb's copy has only in-frame clones and lacks some. The table has about 27,000 clones, around nine tenths seen once. The germline V gene has CDR1 SGHKS and CDR2 YYEKEE (reference sequence). The CDR3 loop spans 17 amino acids. The data derive from a study of blood T cell repertoires in COVID-19. Overall study context: Samples taken during acute and convalescent COVID-19 were collected in the United States, Italy and Spain. T cells, B-cell-depleted T cells, or PBMCs provided the cDNA or gDNA that served as material.

This rearrangement joins TRBV5-5 to TRBJ1-4, with a tentative D call TRBD1 (5 bases). Sequenced sample: peripheral blood. This TCR came from a man aged 45-65 years with active COVID-19. The CDR3 sequence is CASSLPVTRTTNEKLFF. In nucleotides, the CDR3 is TGTGCCAGCAGCTTGCCCGTTACTCGGACAACGAATGAAAAACTGTTTTTT.